These T cell receptor beta chains were read from a single sample in a study of CD8 T cells in ankylosing spondylitis. Via MiXCR, TCRdb re-called the 5' RACE reads, giving one row per CDR3 protein. The sample consists of 350,000 to 400,000 distinct CDR3 sequences, roughly 20% of them appearing once. Sample: blood, either unsorted or a sorted T cell fraction (not recorded which). The receptors shown here come from a male donor with ankylosing spondylitis or in good health (not recorded which). The CDR3 runs from the conserved cysteine through the conserved F or W. D genes are given only for firm matches. Part of the rows lack a size; the others show once, few, many or a class for expanded clones.

clone size	V gene	J gene	D gene	CDR3 DNA	CDR3 protein
few	TRBV30	TRBJ2-7	NA	TGTGCCTGGAGTCGGGATAGCTCCTACGAGCAGTACTTC	CAWSRDSSYEQYF
few	TRBV5-1	TRBJ1-1	NA	TGCGCCAGCAGCTTGGCCGGGGCCACAAACACTGAAGCTTTCTTT	CASSLAGATNTEAFF
NA	TRBV27	TRBJ2-2	TRBD1	TGTGCCAGCAGTCCGACTGACAGGGGCGGTGGGACCGGGGAGCTGTTTTTT	CASSPTDRGGGTGELFF
many	TRBV7-3	TRBJ2-7	TRBD1	TGTGCCAGCAGCTTAGGACAGGGGATCTACGAGCAGTACTTC	CASSLGQGIYEQYF
NA	TRBV29-1	TRBJ1-2	TRBD1	TGCAGCGTCCCGTGGGGACAGGGCGGGAATGGCTACACCTTC	CSVPWGQGGNGYTF
NA	TRBV9	TRBJ2-1	TRBD2	TGTGCCAGCAGCGTAGTAGCGGGGACCTACAATGAGCAGTTCTTC	CASSVVAGTYNEQFF
NA	TRBV9	TRBJ2-5	NA	TGTGCCAGCAGCGTAGGTTCAGTCCATGGGGCCCAGTACTTC	CASSVGSVHGAQYF
few	TRBV7-8	TRBJ2-7	TRBD2	TGTGCCAGCAGCTTAGCCCCTCTAGCGGGGGGCCACGAGCAGTACTTC	CASSLAPLAGGHEQYF
NA	TRBV12-3/TRBV12-4	TRBJ1-4	NA	TGTGCCAGCAGTCATGGGACACGTCAGTTTTTT	CASSHGTRQFF
NA	TRBV12-3/TRBV12-4	TRBJ2-3	NA	TGTGCCAGCAGCACCTGGGGTAGCACAGATACGCAGTATTTT	CASSTWGSTDTQYF
NA	TRBV19	TRBJ1-6	NA	TGTGCCAGTTCATGGGACACATATAATTCACCCCTCCACTTT	CASSWDTYNSPLHF
NA	TRBV3-1	TRBJ2-7	NA	TGTGCCAGCAGCCAAGATACTGGGGGCTTCTACGAGCAGTACTTC	CASSQDTGGFYEQYF
few	TRBV11-2	TRBJ1-1	NA	TGTGCCAGCAGCTTGGGAGGGTACAGTACTGAAGCTTTCTTT	CASSLGGYSTEAFF
NA	TRBV7-9	TRBJ2-2	NA	TGTGCCAGCATTTCCCTGCCTTATCGGGAGACCGGGGAGCTGTTTTTT	CASISLPYRETGELFF
NA	TRBV7-9	TRBJ1-2	TRBD1	TGTGCCAGCAGCAACACAGGGGACGCTGGCACCTTC	CASSNTGDAGTF
NA	TRBV7-2	TRBJ1-5	NA	TGTGCCAGCAGCTTAGGGGGGACCGATCAGCCCCAGCATTTT	CASSLGGTDQPQHF
NA	TRBV20-1	TRBJ1-1	NA	TGCAGTGCTAGAGATCAGGAGGCGGTCCACATGAACACTGAAGCTTTCTTT	CSARDQEAVHMNTEAFF
NA	TRBV27	TRBJ1-6	TRBD1	TGTGCCAGCAGTATCAACAGGGGATCACCCCTCCACTTT	CASSINRGSPLHF
few	TRBV19	TRBJ1-1	NA	TGTGCCAGTATGGGCAGGAACACTGAAGCTTTCTTT	CASMGRNTEAFF
few	TRBV29-1	TRBJ2-7	NA	TGCAGCGTTGAGGATCCCGGGACTGATTCCTACGAGCAGTACTTC	CSVEDPGTDSYEQYF
NA	TRBV5-5	TRBJ2-7	TRBD1	TGTGCCAGCAGTGGGTGGGACAGGGGGGTTGAGCAGTACTTC	CASSGWDRGVEQYF
few	TRBV29-1	TRBJ2-3	NA	TGCAGCGTAGGCAAGGACCTAACAGGAGATACGCAGTATTTT	CSVGKDLTGDTQYF
few	TRBV6-5	TRBJ2-2	NA	TGTGCCAGCAGTTACCTGGGGGGGCGGTTTGACACCGGGGAGCTGTTTTTT	CASSYLGGRFDTGELFF
NA	TRBV15	TRBJ1-2	NA	TGTGCCACCAGCCCTTGGACACTCCTCTATGGCTACACCTTC	CATSPWTLLYGYTF
NA	TRBV30	TRBJ2-4	NA	TGTGCCTGGAGTGGCGACAAAAACATTCAGTACTTC	CAWSGDKNIQYF
NA	TRBV6-2/TRBV6-3	TRBJ2-6	NA	TGTGCCAGCAGTTATACTGGATCCTCTGGGGCCTACGTCCTGACTTTC	CASSYTGSSGAYVLTF
NA	TRBV25-1	TRBJ2-1	TRBD2	TGTGCCAGCAGTGATTCTAGCGGGGGGACTTACAATGAGCAGTTCTTC	CASSDSSGGTYNEQFF
few	TRBV20-1	TRBJ2-5	TRBD2	TGCAGTGCTTCCCCAGTGGGGGGGGCCCAGTACTTC	CSASPVGGAQYF
once	TRBV20-1	TRBJ2-2	TRBD2	TGCAGTGCTAGAGATAGGATGAGAGCGGGGGGGAACACCGGGGAGCTGTTTTTT	CSARDRMRAGGNTGELFF